A single sample is the source of the 11 T cell receptor beta chains below, sequenced in a study of OX40 agonist ivuxolimab in advanced cancers. Method: immunoSEQ multiplex PCR; TCRdb's copy keeps in-frame clones and lacks some. This table holds tens of thousands of clones, approximately 79% found once. The sequences come from CD4+ or CD8+ T cells sorted from blood, collected in a trial of the OX40 agonist ivuxolimab. The receptors were gathered from an adult with an advanced solid tumor such as melanoma, head and neck, liver or kidney cancer.

This chain links TRBV4-2 with TRBJ1-1; D may be TRBD1 (6 bases). The CDR3 spans 14 residues. Trimming left V 1 base short and J 2 bases short, with 8 bases between. The V gene's germline CDR1 is LGHNA and CDR2 YNFKEQ. For the CDR3, the DNA is TGTGCCAGCAGCCAAGGACAGGTAAACACTGAAGCTTTCTTT. This sequence encodes CASSQGQVNTEAFF.

Written as DNA, the CDR3 is TGTGCCAGCAGCGTCCTTTTATACAATGAGCAGTTCTTC. Translating it yields CASSVLLYNEQFF. This chain links TRBV7-2 with TRBJ2-1; D ambiguous. Between the trimmed V and J ends, which lost 5 bases and 4 bases, there was a span of 9 bases. The germline gives CDR1 SGHTA, CDR2 FQGNSA. The CDR3 sequence is 13 residues long.

The V and J genes are TRBV28 and TRBJ2-4, with 9 bases identical to TRBD2. The ends lost 5 bases at V and 7 bases at J; junction bases unmatched: 15. This CDR3 is built from 17 residues. The V gene's germline CDR1 is MDHEN and CDR2 SYDVKM. DNA for the CDR3: TGTGCCAGCAGTCCCCTAGGCGGGAGGGTTTTTATGAACATTCAGTACTTC. It specifies CASSPLGGRVFMNIQYF.

The J gene is TRBJ2-3, the V gene TRBV27; 10 bases line up with TRBD2. Per the germline V gene, CDR1 is MNHEY and CDR2 is SMNVEV (reference sequence). This CDR3 spans 15 amino acids. The ends lost 2 bases at V and 2 bases at J; junction bases unmatched: 1. The CDR3 DNA is TGTGCCAGCAGTTTAAGCGGGAGGGCCACAGATACGCAGTATTTT. It yields the protein CASSLSGRATDTQYF.

The genes are TRBV19 and TRBJ2-2, with a possible D match to TRBD1 (5 bases). Germline V gene data show CDR1 as LNHDA and CDR2 as SQIVND (reference sequence). V gave up 3 bases and J gave up 1 base, with 15 bases separating them. The CDR3 sequence is 17 residues long. In DNA form, the CDR3 reads TGTGCCAGTAGTATCTTTGGCGGACACCGGAACACCGGGGAGCTGTTTTTT. Its protein product is CASSIFGGHRNTGELFF.

This clone turned up a few times. An end of the junction differs from the germline gene, which may be a read error. For the CDR3, the DNA is TGTTCCAGCAGTCGATACTCGGGGCCCTACGAGCAGTACTTC. Translating it yields CSSSRYSGPYEQYF. The J gene is TRBJ2-7, the V gene TRBV27, with D perhaps given as TRBD1 or TRBD2 (5 bases each). The CDR3 is 14 residues long. The V gene's germline CDR1 is MNHEY and CDR2 SMNVEV (reference sequence).

This clone occurred a few times. The CDR3, as DNA: TGTGCCAGCAGTTACTCGAGCACGGACTTCTACGAGCAGTACTTC. Translating it yields CASSYSSTDFYEQYF. J is TRBJ2-7 and V is TRBV6-5; tentatively, D is TRBD2 (5 bases). The V gene lost 0 bases and the J gene lost 3 bases, with 12 bases spanning the gap. CDR1 and CDR2 (germline): MNHEY, SVGAGI. The CDR3 contains 15 residues.

The chain combines TRBV4-2 with TRBJ1-3; tentative D call: TRBD1 (5 bases). The CDR3 sequence is 16 residues long. Trimming cost V 2 bases and J 0 bases, with 11 bases left between them. CDR1 and CDR2 from the germline V gene are LGHNA and YNFKEQ. The CDR3, as DNA: TGTGCCAGCAGCCAAAAGGGGAGCTTCTCTGGAAACACCATATATTTT. This translates into CASSQKGSFSGNTIYF.

This chain uses TRBV28 with TRBJ2-4, with D possibly being TRBD2 (6 bases). This CDR3 contains 14 residues. In germline, CDR1 is MDHEN, CDR2 SYDVKM. Trimming shortened V by 1 base and J by 15 bases, and 19 bases separated the two germline ends. DNA for the CDR3: TGTGCCAGCAGTTTATTTAGGCGGGGCCAGGGCGGGTACTTC. Amino acid sequence: CASSLFRRGQGGYF.

The CDR3, as DNA: TGTGCCAGCAGTTTGGGACAGGGGGTCCAAGAGACCCAGTACTTC. Its protein product is CASSLGQGVQETQYF. V usage is TRBV2 and J usage is TRBJ2-5, with 11 bases identical to TRBD1. CDR1 and CDR2 (germline): SNHLY, FYNNEI. The CDR3 has 15 residues. V was pared by 5 bases and J by 1 base, with 3 bases of the junction left unmatched. Based on the CDR3 plus reference TRBV2 and TRBJ2-5, the full variable domain is EPEVTQTPSHQVTQMGQEVILRCVPISNHLYFYWYRQILGQKVEFLVSFYNNEISEKSEIFDDQFSVERPDGSNFTLKIRSTKLEDSAMYFCASSLGQGVQETQYFGPGTRLLVL.

Here the CDR3 reads CASSKGSNQPQHF. The CDR3 region has the DNA TGTGCCAGCTCGAAGGGGAGCAATCAGCCCCAGCATTTT. The chain links TRBV18 to TRBJ1-5, with D possibly being TRBD1 (5 bases). The CDR3 loop spans 13 amino acids. Germline V gives CDR1 KGHSH, CDR2 LQKENI. Deletions cut 6 bases from V and 1 base from J, with 7 bases between.